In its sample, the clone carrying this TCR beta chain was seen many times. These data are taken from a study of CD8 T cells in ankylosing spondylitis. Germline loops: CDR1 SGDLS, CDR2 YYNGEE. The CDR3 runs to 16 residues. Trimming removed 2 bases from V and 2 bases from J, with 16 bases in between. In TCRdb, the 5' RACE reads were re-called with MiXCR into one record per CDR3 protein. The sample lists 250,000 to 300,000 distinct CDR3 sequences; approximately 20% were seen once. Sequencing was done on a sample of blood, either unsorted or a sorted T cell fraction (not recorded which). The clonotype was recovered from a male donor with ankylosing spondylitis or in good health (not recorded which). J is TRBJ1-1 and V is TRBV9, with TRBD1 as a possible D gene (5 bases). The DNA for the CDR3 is TGTGCCAGCAGCGTGAAGGGCCTCCAGGGCAACACTGAAGCTTTCTTT. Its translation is CASSVKGLQGNTEAFF.